This T cell receptor (beta chain) was recorded in a study of CD8 T cells in ankylosing spondylitis (dated by TCRdb to 2017 to 2019). Concerning the study at large: To find TCR variants linked to disease, the study profiled T cell receptor beta repertoires in ankylosing spondylitis patients and healthy donors. The whole study cohort included 85 to 120 healthy donors and under 30 ankylosing spondylitis patients. Peripheral blood samples were taken, and synovial fluid was additionally collected from ankylosing spondylitis patients.

Broad study findings and their caveats: Significant enrichment of the disease-linked clones was reported in matched synovial fluid samples from ankylosing spondylitis patients. The disease-linked clones showed a CD8+ phenotype and occurred at relatively low frequencies in peripheral blood. Some of the motif variants had been reported before in the synovial fluid and blood of reactive arthritis patients, a finding that suggests common disease-initiation mechanisms. Blood from ankylosing spondylitis patients appeared to be characterized by a TCR beta motif composed of roughly eight highly homologous amino acid variants.

The listed sequencing device is Illumina HiSeq 2500. Quantitative 5'-RACE with molecular barcodes was the method used to prepare the TCR beta libraries. Per the authors' processing: A new computational method based on a probabilistic model of VDJ rearrangement was used to identify disease-linked TCR variants. TCRdb ran its own pipeline on the public reads, namely fastp trimming at Q25 and MiXCR clone calling, and kept in-frame beta chains. Rows with a matching CDR3 protein are joined into one entry that keeps the most common DNA and genes. In this record, the V and J calls reflect TCRdb's handling and not the investigators' own analysis. The sample table records 150,000 to 200,000 distinct CDR3 sequences; around 18% of these occur just once. The biggest ten clones account for over 7.5% of the sample. This clonotype was detected ten times or more. The target of this receptor is not known. Base-call qualities are not available, and no considerably larger clone is one nucleotide away.

The CDR3, from cysteine to phenylalanine, totals 15 residues. The retained sequence is limited to the CDR3, 45 bases, with the frame set at the first base. Trimming at the junction amounts to 0 bases on V and 0 bases on J, and the germline ends lie 9 bases apart. For CDR1 and CDR2, the germline V gene lists SGHRS and YFSETQ. The sequence derives from a male donor with ankylosing spondylitis or in good health (not recorded which). Specimen: blood, either unsorted or a sorted T cell fraction (not recorded which). Recombination connected TRBV5-1 to TRBJ2-5; the D gene assignment is ambiguous. CDR3 sequence: CASSLGSSNQETQYF. The sequenced DNA: TGCGCCAGCAGCTTGGGTTCGAGTAACCAAGAGACCCAGTACTTC.